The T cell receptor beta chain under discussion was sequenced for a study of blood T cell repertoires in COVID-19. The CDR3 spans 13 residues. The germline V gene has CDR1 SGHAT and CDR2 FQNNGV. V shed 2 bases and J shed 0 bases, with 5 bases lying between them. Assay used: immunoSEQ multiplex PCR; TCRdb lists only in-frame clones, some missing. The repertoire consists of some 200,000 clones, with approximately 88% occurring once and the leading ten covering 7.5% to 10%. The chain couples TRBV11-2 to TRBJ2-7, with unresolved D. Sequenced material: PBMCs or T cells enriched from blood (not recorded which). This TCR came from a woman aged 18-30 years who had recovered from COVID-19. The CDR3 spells CASSLQISYEQYF. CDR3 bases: TGTGCCAGCAGCTTACAGATCTCCTACGAGCAGTACTTC.